Below are 8 T cell receptor beta chains sequenced from a single sample in a study of cytotoxic CD8 clonotypes in ibrutinib-treated CLL. The data were produced by immunoSEQ multiplex PCR, yet TCRdb's version contains in-frame clones alone and is incomplete. The sample carries 200,000 to 250,000 clones, roughly 70% recorded once. The sample consisted of PBMCs, taken after 24 months of ibrutinib treatment. The receptors shown here come from a human donor with chronic lymphocytic leukemia.

In nucleotides, the CDR3 is TGTGCCAGCTCATCTGGCGAGGCCTACGAGCAGTACTTC. This codes for CASSSGEAYEQYF. The chain employs TRBV18 and TRBJ2-7; no clear D. In germline, CDR1 is KGHSH, CDR2 LQKENI. V lost 5 bases and J 2 bases, leaving 10 bases between the germline ends. CDR3 length: 13 residues.

The rearrangement links TRBV28 to TRBJ2-5; 7 bases align to TRBD1. This CDR3 contains 14 residues. The V gene end was trimmed by 6 bases and the J gene end by 5 bases; junction bases not matched to a gene: 9. Germline V CDR1 and CDR2: MDHEN, SYDVKM. In DNA, the CDR3 is TGTGCCAGCAGCTCGACAGGGTCCACGGAGACCCAGTACTTC. Amino acid sequence: CASSSTGSTETQYF. Using reference TRBV28 and TRBJ2-5 for the parts outside the CDR3, the full variable domain is DVKVTQSSRYLVKRTGEKVFLECVQDMDHENMFWYRQDPGLGLRLIYFSYDVKMKEKGDIPEGYSVSREKKERFSLILESASTNQTSMYLCASSSTGSTETQYFGPGTRLLVL.

V usage is TRBV25-1 and J usage is TRBJ2-2, with 8 bases aligning to TRBD2. The CDR3 is 16 residues long. CDR1 and CDR2 from the germline V gene are MGHDK and SYGVNS. V shed 6 bases and J 0 bases; nucleotides not matched to a gene: 6. The CDR3 sequence is CASRDVSGANTGELFF. The CDR3 nucleotides are TGTGCCAGCAGAGACGTTAGCGGGGCGAACACCGGGGAGCTGTTTTTT.

The genes are TRBV28 and TRBJ1-5; tentatively, D is TRBD1 (6 bases). From germline, CDR1 is MDHEN and CDR2 SYDVKM. Trimming shortened V by 8 bases and J by 0 bases, and 11 bases separated the two germline ends. CDR3 length: 14 amino acids. CDR3 region: CASYQQGSNQPQHF. In DNA, the CDR3 is TGTGCCAGCTACCAACAGGGTAGCAATCAGCCCCAGCATTTT.

J is TRBJ1-1 and V is TRBV19; a weak D match, TRBD1 (5 bases). This CDR3 has 13 amino acids. Germline loops: CDR1 LNHDA, CDR2 SQIVND (reference sequence). V was clipped by 8 bases and J by 0 bases, with 10 bases between them. CDR3 in DNA: TGTGCCAGTGCGGCAGGGTTGAACACTGAAGCTTTCTTT. Translated: CASAAGLNTEAFF.

The chain uses TRBV29-1 and TRBJ2-1; D remains unclear. The length of the CDR3 is 10 residues. CDR1 and CDR2 from the germline V gene are SQVTM and ANQGSEA. The germline V and J ends were trimmed by 6 bases and 9 bases, with 9 bases remaining between them. For the CDR3, the DNA is TGCAGCGTACTCGATGGTGAGCAGTTCTTC. This codes for CSVLDGEQFF.

Turning to this clone: The junction departs from the called germline gene at one end, perhaps through a read error. At the DNA level, this CDR3 is encoded by other sequences in the same sample as well. The chain couples TRBV7-7 to TRBJ2-7; 11 bases map to TRBD2. The CDR3 is 13 residues long. Germline V CDR1 and CDR2: SSHAT, FNYEAQ (reference sequence). The CDR3 region has the DNA TGTGCTAGCAGCCCTGGGACTAGCGGCGAGCAGTACTTC. This translates into CASSPGTSGEQYF.

The J gene is TRBJ2-1, the V gene TRBV29-1; 8 bases map to TRBD2. CDR1 and CDR2 (germline): SQVTM, ANQGSEA. With V trimmed by 7 bases and J by 8 bases, 7 bases remained unmatched. The length of the CDR3 is 12 residues. The CDR3 is CSARGGADEQFF. CDR3 nucleotide sequence: TGCAGCGCCCGGGGGGGGGCCGATGAGCAGTTCTTC.